This T cell receptor (beta chain) was sequenced during a study of shared clonotypes between healthy human individuals. Germline V gene lookup returns CDR1 MDHEN and CDR2 SYDVKM. This CDR3 is built from 21 residues. The junction had 25 bases not matched to a gene; V was cut back by 10 bases and J by 3 bases. This clone was detected only once. The DNA input per sorted-subset replicate PCR was 150 to 200 ng, corresponding to some 30,000 T cell genomes. Clones were sequenced by immunoSEQ multiplex PCR, and TCRdb holds only the in-frame ones, with some missing. The sample includes some 1,100,000 clones, 75% to 85% of them seen just once.

Source material: memory CD4+ T cells from PBMCs. The sample's subset: CD45RA-negative fraction. The sequence came from a man aged 18 to 29 in good health. Some clones in this sample may be carry-over from other donors' samples. The V call is TRBV28, the J call TRBJ2-1, with 12 bases that match TRBD2. The CDR3 loop reads CANSGDGAPGLAGRFYNEQFF. CDR3 bases: TGTGCCAACTCCGGGGATGGGGCACCGGGACTAGCGGGTCGGTTCTACAATGAGCAGTTCTTC. Combining the CDR3 with reference TRBV28 and TRBJ2-1 gives the whole variable domain DVKVTQSSRYLVKRTGEKVFLECVQDMDHENMFWYRQDPGLGLRLIYFSYDVKMKEKGDIPEGYSVSREKKERFSLILESASTNQTSMYLCANSGDGAPGLAGRFYNEQFFGPGTRLTVL.